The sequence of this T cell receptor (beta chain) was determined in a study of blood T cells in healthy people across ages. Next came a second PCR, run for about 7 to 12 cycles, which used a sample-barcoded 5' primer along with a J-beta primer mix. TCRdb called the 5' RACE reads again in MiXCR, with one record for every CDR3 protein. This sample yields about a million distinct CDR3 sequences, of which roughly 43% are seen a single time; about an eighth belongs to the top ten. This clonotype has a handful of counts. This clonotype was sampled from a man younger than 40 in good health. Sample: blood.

The CDR3 loop reads CASSTFRQGEDGYTF. Written as DNA, the CDR3 is TGTGCCAGCAGCACCTTCCGACAGGGGGAGGATGGCTACACCTTC. The chain joins TRBV7-8 to TRBJ1-2; 9 nucleotides line up with TRBD1. Germline-derived CDR1 and CDR2 are SGHVS and FQNEAQ. The CDR3 runs 15 residues. With 5 bases clipped from V and 6 bases from J, the junction kept 10 bases outside the gene matches.